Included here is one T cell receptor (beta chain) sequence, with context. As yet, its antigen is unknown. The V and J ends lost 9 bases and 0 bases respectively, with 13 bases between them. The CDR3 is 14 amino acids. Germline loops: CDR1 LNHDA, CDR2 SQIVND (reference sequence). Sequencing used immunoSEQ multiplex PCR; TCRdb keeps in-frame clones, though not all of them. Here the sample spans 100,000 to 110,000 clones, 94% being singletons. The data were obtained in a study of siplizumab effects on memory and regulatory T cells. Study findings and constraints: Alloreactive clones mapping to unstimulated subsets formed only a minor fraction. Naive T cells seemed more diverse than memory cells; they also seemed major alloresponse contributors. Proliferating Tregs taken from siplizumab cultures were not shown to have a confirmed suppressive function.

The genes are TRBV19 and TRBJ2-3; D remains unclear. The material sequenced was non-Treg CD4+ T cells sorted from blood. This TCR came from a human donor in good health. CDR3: CASSSVMSTDTQYF. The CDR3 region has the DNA TGTGCCAGCAGCTCCGTAATGAGCACAGATACGCAGTATTTT.